The rows below give T cell receptor beta chains drawn from one sample of a study of blood T cell repertoires in COVID-19. Using immunoSEQ multiplex PCR, the repertoire was profiled, and TCRdb retains in-frame clones only, with some absent. Among about 270,000 clones listed, 80% to 90% were seen once. Sequenced input: peripheral blood. These receptor sequences come from a woman in her fifties or sixties who had recovered from COVID-19. CDR3s include the opening cysteine and the closing phenylalanine or tryptophan. D genes are given only for firm matches. Rows give clone size only sometimes, using once, few, many, or a class for an expanded clone.

v_gene	abundance	d_gene	j_gene	CDR3aa	CDR3nt
TRBV7-8	NA	TRBD2	TRBJ2-1	CASSPRSTSGNVNEQFF	TGTGCCAGCAGTCCAAGATCGACTAGCGGGAACGTCAATGAGCAGTTCTTC
TRBV19	NA	NA	TRBJ2-7	CASGRIGTTYEQYF	TGTGCCAGTGGGCGCATTGGCACGACCTACGAGCAGTACTTC
TRBV6-6	NA	TRBD2	TRBJ2-1	CASSPGGVRFF	TGTGCCAGCAGTCCGGGGGGGGTAAGGTTCTTC
TRBV7-8	NA	NA	TRBJ2-1	CASSPASPTALLEQFF	TGTGCCAGCAGCCCCGCCTCCCCGACAGCCCTTTTGGAGCAGTTCTTC
TRBV30	NA	NA	TRBJ1-1	CAWSLVENTEAFF	TGTGCCTGGAGCCTAGTCGAGAACACTGAAGCTTTCTTT
TRBV4-3	NA	TRBD1	TRBJ2-3	CASSQGRGQGGDTQYF	TGCGCCAGCAGCCAGGGCCGGGGACAGGGCGGAGATACGCAGTATTTT
TRBV5-1	once	TRBD2	TRBJ2-5	CASSSTSGETQYF	TGCGCCAGCAGCTCTACTAGCGGGGAGACCCAGTACTTC
TRBV4-2	NA	TRBD1	TRBJ2-3	CASSQDGGGQGKDTQYF	TGTGCCAGCAGCCAAGATGGGGGGGGACAGGGGAAAGATACGCAGTATTTT
TRBV2	NA	NA	TRBJ2-2	CASSQQGFRNTEELFF	TGTGCCAGCAGTCAACAGGGTTTTCGGAACACCGAGGAGCTGTTTTTT
TRBV4-3	NA	NA	TRBJ2-7	CASSQVWGPYEQYF	TGCGCCAGCAGCCAAGTGTGGGGGCCCTACGAGCAGTACTTC
TRBV3-1/TRBV3-2	few	TRBD2	TRBJ2-1	CASSHELGTNFNNEQFF	TGTGCCAGCAGCCATGAGCTCGGGACTAACTTCAACAATGAGCAGTTCTTC
TRBV25-1	NA	NA	TRBJ1-5	CASSCGGRSGKPQHF	TGTGCCAGCAGTTGTGGAGGGAGGTCGGGGAAGCCCCAGCATTTT
TRBV7-6	NA	NA	TRBJ2-2	CASSVQGNTGELFF	TGTGCCAGCAGCGTACAGGGGAACACCGGGGAGCTGTTTTTT
TRBV28	once	NA	TRBJ1-2	CASRSSYGYTF	TGTGCCAGCAGATCGTCGTATGGCTACACCTTC
TRBV5-1	few	NA	TRBJ2-1	CASSLGAGAVFNEQFF	TGCGCCAGCAGCTTGGGGGCAGGGGCTGTTTTCAATGAGCAGTTCTTC
TRBV19	NA	TRBD1	TRBJ2-1	CASSIKGADRHEQFF	TGTGCCAGTAGTATAAAGGGGGCGGATCGGCATGAGCAGTTCTTC
TRBV4-1	NA	TRBD1	TRBJ1-6	CASSQETTGGQYNSPLHF	TGCGCCAGCAGCCAAGAGACGACAGGGGGCCAGTATAATTCACCCCTCCACTTT
TRBV7-2	NA	TRBD2	TRBJ2-3	CASSLTTSGPTDTQYF	TGTGCCAGCAGCTTAACGACTAGCGGGCCCACAGATACGCAGTATTTT
TRBV7-2	once	NA	TRBJ1-2	CASSPPGGRLFGYTF	TGTGCCAGCAGCCCCCCGGGGGGTCGGCTGTTTGGCTACACCTTC
TRBV10-3	few	TRBD1	TRBJ1-3	CATETGAGNTIYF	TGTGCCACGGAGACAGGGGCGGGAAACACCATATATTTT